This T cell receptor (beta chain) was documented in a study of metastatic and nonmetastatic thyroid tumors (TCRdb year 2020). As for the study more broadly: Repertoires from peripheral blood and from tumor or nodule tissue samples of malignant and benign thyroid patients were compared. What the study reported, not specific to this receptor: In both blood and tumor samples, TCR beta diversity was reported to be significantly higher in malignant tumors than in benign nodules.

This clone was picked up a small number of times. Its antigen has not been determined. Base qualities are not provided; no much larger clone lies one nucleotide away. The library relied on PCR. The data were produced on an Illumina HiSeq 4000. High-throughput sequencing was used to profile the TCR beta-chain CDR3 region of each patient. The study's own analysis went as follows. Drawing on CDR3 differences between clinicopathological groups, the researchers built a classifier meant to tell apart patients with distant-metastatic papillary thyroid cancer. The Shannon index was used to measure repertoire diversity, and the Morisita-Horn index was used to measure how similar tumor and blood repertoires were. Starting from the raw public reads, TCRdb applied fastp trimming at Q25, assembled clones with MiXCR and retained in-frame beta chains. TCRdb, not the original authors, processed these V and J calls. Here the sample has approximately 37,000 clones; 20% to 25% occur a single time. Roughly 3% of the sample comes from the top ten.

No patient had received any treatment before thyroid surgery. The study retrospectively analysed patient clinical samples collected from the early 2010s to the late 2010s using T-cell receptor beta sequencing. The trim is 6 bases for V and 1 base for J, with a gap of 10 bases between the germline ends. In the germline V gene, CDR1 corresponds to MDHEN and CDR2 to SYDVKM. From its cysteine to its phenylalanine, the CDR3 spans 14 amino acids. The retained sequence is limited to the CDR3, 42 bases, with the frame set at the first base. The TCR was taken from a male donor with papillary thyroid cancer or a benign thyroid nodule (not recorded which). Some clones in this sample may be carry-over from other donors' samples. The rearrangement joined TRBV28 to TRBJ1-5; 5 matching bases give a weak D call of TRBD1. Source material: tumor tissue. Read as DNA, the sequence is TGTGCCAGCAGCCAGGGACGCAGCAATCAGCCCCAGCATTTT. Its translation is CASSQGRSNQPQHF.